This T cell receptor beta chain was sequenced in a study of cytomegalovirus exposure and HLA in healthy donors. Trimming cost V 3 bases and J 15 bases; bases outside gene matches: 7. The CDR3 loop spans 13 amino acids. Germline assignment: CDR1 WNHNN and CDR2 SYGVQD (reference sequence). This PCR relied on a set of 60 Vbeta primers and 13 Jbeta primers. TCRdb's copy holds only in-frame clones and misses some; the assay was immunoSEQ multiplex PCR. The sample totals under 130,000 clones. Study-wide results and limits: In a later analysis, a genetic analysis reported fewer productive-TCR N-insertions in an Asian-associated ancestry cluster than the cohort average. In vitro, three CMV-associated chains proved specific for CMV antigens. A missense variant in DCLRE1C was later tied to TCR beta V- and J-gene trimming. Association of roughly 18,000 TCR beta sequences with HLA alleles was found at 0.05 false discovery rate in a later analysis.

About this clone itself: The antigen remains unidentified.

This clonotype originated in a man aged 50-60 years in good health and CMV-seronegative. V is TRBV10-1 and J is TRBJ2-1, with 11 bases identical to TRBD2. The sequenced material came from PBMCs. The chain's CDR3 is CASSDPSGGSSFF. In DNA form, the CDR3 reads TGCGCCAGCAGTGACCCTAGCGGGGGGTCGTCGTTCTTC.